This T cell receptor (beta chain) was recovered during a study of vaccination and CD4 T cells after COVID-19. An Oncomine TCR Beta short-read assay was used to sequence the DNA from cultured CD4+ T cells. It was from cultured CD4+ T cells that genomic DNA was extracted. Using its own MiXCR run on the PCR reads, TCRdb lists one record per CDR3 protein. The repertoire holds about 11,000 distinct CDR3 sequences, with roughly 30% as singletons. This clonotype occurred a few times. Its antigen remains unidentified. Treatment: approximately nine-day PBMC culture with coronavirus spike peptide pools or control peptides (ViraFEST assay). According to the study, CD4+ T cells from the unexposed donor were gathered ahead of the COVID-19 pandemic (2011-2018). Trimming took 5 bases from V and 2 from J, leaving 7 bases between them. There are 13 residues in the CDR3. The germline V gene has CDR1 MNHEY and CDR2 SMNVEV (reference sequence).

The source is a human donor in good health. Sample: CD4+ T cells from blood, cultured in vitro. The V and J genes are TRBV27 and TRBJ1-5; no definite D call. CDR3 DNA: TGTGCCAGCAGTGTATGGGGCAATCAGCCCCAGCATTTT. This translates into CASSVWGNQPQHF.